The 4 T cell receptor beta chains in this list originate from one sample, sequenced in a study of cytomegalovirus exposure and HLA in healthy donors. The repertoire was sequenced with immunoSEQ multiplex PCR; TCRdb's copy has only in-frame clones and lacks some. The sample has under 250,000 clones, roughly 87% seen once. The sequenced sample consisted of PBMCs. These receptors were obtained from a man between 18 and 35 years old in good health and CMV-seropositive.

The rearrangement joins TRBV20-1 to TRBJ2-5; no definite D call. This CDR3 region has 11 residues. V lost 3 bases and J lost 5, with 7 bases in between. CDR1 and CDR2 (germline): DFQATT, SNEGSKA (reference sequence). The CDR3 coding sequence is TGCAGTGCTAGGGGTCACGAGACCCAGTACTTC. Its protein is CSARGHETQYF.

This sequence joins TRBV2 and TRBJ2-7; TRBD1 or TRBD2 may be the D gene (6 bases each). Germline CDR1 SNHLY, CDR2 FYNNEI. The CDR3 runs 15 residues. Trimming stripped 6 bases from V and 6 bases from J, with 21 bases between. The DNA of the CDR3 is TGTGCCAGCAGAATCCGGACGGAGGGGGGAGGCGAGCAGTACTTC. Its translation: CASRIRTEGGGEQYF.

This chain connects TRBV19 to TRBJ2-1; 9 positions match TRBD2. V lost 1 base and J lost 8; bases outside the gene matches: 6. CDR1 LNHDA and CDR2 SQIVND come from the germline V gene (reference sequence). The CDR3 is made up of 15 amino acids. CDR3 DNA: TGTGCCAGTAGTATAGGCGGGAGGGCCAGAGATGAGCAGTTCTTC. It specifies CASSIGGRARDEQFF. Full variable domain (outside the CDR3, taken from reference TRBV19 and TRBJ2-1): DGGITQSPKYLFRKEGQNVTLSCEQNLNHDAMYWYRQDPGQGLRLIYYSQIVNDFQKGDIAEGYSVSREKKESFPLTVTSAQKNPTAFYLCASSIGGRARDEQFFGPGTRLTVL.

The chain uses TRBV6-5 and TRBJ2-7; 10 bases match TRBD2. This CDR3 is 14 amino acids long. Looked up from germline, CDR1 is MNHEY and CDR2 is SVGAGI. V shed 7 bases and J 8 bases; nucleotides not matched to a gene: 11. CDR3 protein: CASMTEREGSKQYF. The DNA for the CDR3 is TGTGCCAGCATGACAGAGCGGGAGGGTAGTAAGCAGTACTTC.